The 2 T cell receptor beta chains presented below share a single source sample, sequenced in a study of CXCR3-negative and CXCR3-positive naive CD8 T cells. Through 5' RACE with UMI labels, the TRB cDNA libraries were prepared. TCRdb re-called the 5' RACE reads and shows each CDR3 protein once, DNA omitted. The sample totals 65,000 to 95,000 distinct CDR3 sequences. Sequences were obtained from naive CXCR3- CD8+ T cells from blood. Subset meaning: CD45RO-CCR7+CD27+CD95- naive CD8+ T cells lacking CXCR3 (TNR3-). The receptors stem from a human donor in good health. Some clones in this sample may be carry-over from other donors' samples.

CDR3 sequence reads: CASSLTSRNEQFF. This rearrangement joins TRBV28 to TRBJ2-1; TCRdb's D call, TRBD2, is unchecked because there is no DNA. The CDR3 covers 13 residues. Germline lookup yields CDR1 MDHEN and CDR2 SYDVKM.

The genes are TRBV6-5 and TRBJ1-5; as DNA is missing, the TRBD1 call by TCRdb cannot be tested. The CDR3 has 16 amino acids. CDR1 and CDR2 (germline): MNHEY, SVGAGI. The CDR3: CASSAYQGYSNQPQHF.